This T cell receptor (beta chain) was profiled in a study of cytomegalovirus exposure and HLA in healthy donors. Primers: 60 Vbeta forward and 13 Jbeta reverse. TCRdb's table, derived via immunoSEQ multiplex PCR, lists solely in-frame clones and lacks some. This table has some 150,000 clones, roughly three quarters appearing once. This clone was recorded only once. CDR1 is SGHTA, CDR2 FQGNSA, per germline. The CDR3 has 14 amino acids. The germline V and J ends were trimmed by 3 bases and 3 bases, with 9 bases remaining between them. The material sequenced was PBMCs. The chain carries TRBV7-2 and TRBJ1-5; possibly TRBD1 for D (6 bases). The clonotype comes from a human donor in good health. The DNA for the CDR3 is TGTGCCAGCAGCTTTACAGGGTACAATCAGCCCCAGCATTTT. Translation gives CASSFTGYNQPQHF.